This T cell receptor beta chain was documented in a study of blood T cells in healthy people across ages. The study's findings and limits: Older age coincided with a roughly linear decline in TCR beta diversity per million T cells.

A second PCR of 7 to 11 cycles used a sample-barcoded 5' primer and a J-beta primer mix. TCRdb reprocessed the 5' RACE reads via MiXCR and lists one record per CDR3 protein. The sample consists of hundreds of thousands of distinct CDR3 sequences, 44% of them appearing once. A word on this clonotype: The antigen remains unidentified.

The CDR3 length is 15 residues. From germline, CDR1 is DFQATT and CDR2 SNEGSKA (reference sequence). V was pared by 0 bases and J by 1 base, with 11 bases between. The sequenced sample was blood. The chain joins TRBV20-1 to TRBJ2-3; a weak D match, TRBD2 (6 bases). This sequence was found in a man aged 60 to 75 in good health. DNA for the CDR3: TGCAGTGCTAGAGATCCGGGGGTAGGCACAGATACGCAGTATTTT. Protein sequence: CSARDPGVGTDTQYF.